The 8 T cell receptor beta chains below come from one sample, sequenced in a study of cytomegalovirus exposure and HLA in healthy donors listed by TCRdb under 2017. Library construction relied on the immunoSEQ multiplex PCR assay. A mixture of 60 forward primers for TCR Vbeta segments and 13 reverse primers for TCR Jbeta segments was used in the multiplex PCR. TCRdb mirrors the immuneACCESS table, restricted to in-frame sequences. Some clones are absent from its copies; in checked studies, under half trace to an unresolved V gene, and the reason for the others is unknown. Counted in this sample were some 200,000 clones; about 79% of them appeared once. The ten largest account for around 0.1% of the sample. Source material: PBMCs. All receptors come from a boy aged 2-9 years in good health and CMV-seronegative.

This clone has just a few counts. The gene calls are TRBV6-5 and TRBJ1-1, with D uncertain. The CDR3 length is 15 residues. Germline-derived CDR1 and CDR2 are MNHEY and SVGAGI. V dropped 7 bases and J dropped 4 bases, with 19 bases sitting between them. CDR3 in DNA: TGTGCCAGCAACGGAGGGTCAGTCCGGTTCACTGAAGCTTTCTTT. The encoded protein is CASNGGSVRFTEAFF.

V gene TRBV7-2 combines with J gene TRBJ2-3, with D possibly TRBD2 on 7 matching bases. The ends were cut back, 7 bases at V and 12 bases at J, with 14 bases in the middle. The germline V gene has CDR1 SGHTA and CDR2 FQGNSA. The CDR3 is made up of 11 amino acids. The CDR3 here is CASTSRGLQYF. CDR3 nucleotides: TGTGCCAGCACCTCGCGGGGGCTACAGTATTTT. The full variable domain, its missing parts supplied by reference TRBV7-2 and TRBJ2-3, is GAGVSQSPSNKVTEKGKDVELRCDPISGHTALYWYRQSLGQGLEFLIYFQGNSAPDKSGLPSDRFSAERTGGSVSTLTIQRTQQEDSAVYLCASTSRGLQYFGPGTRLTVL.

This sequence joins TRBV15 and TRBJ1-6, with 8 bases that match TRBD1. The trim removed 5 bases at V and 7 bases at J, leaving 10 bases unmatched. The CDR3 consists of 16 residues. Germline V lookup: CDR1 LNHNV, CDR2 YYDKDF (reference sequence). This chain's CDR3 is CATSRDRDRPNSPLHF. The CDR3 region has the DNA TGTGCCACCAGCCGGGACCGGGACAGGCCCAATTCACCCCTCCACTTT.

J is TRBJ1-5 and V is TRBV2; D is uncertain. CDR1 SNHLY and CDR2 FYNNEI come from the germline V gene. The CDR3 loop spans 15 amino acids. V dropped 3 bases and J dropped 4 bases, with 13 bases sitting between them. For the CDR3, the DNA is TGTGCCAGCAGTGATATTGCAGGTGGTAATCAGCCCCAGCATTTT. Translated: CASSDIAGGNQPQHF. Supplemented by reference TRBV2 and TRBJ1-5, the full variable domain reads EPEVTQTPSHQVTQMGQEVILRCVPISNHLYFYWYRQILGQKVEFLVSFYNNEISEKSEIFDDQFSVERPDGSNFTLKIRSTKLEDSAMYFCASSDIAGGNQPQHFGDGTRLSIL.

This chain connects TRBV5-4 to TRBJ2-7, with no clear D. V lost 2 bases, J lost 0 bases, and 3 bases lay in between. Germline V gives CDR1 SGHNT, CDR2 YYREEE (reference sequence). The CDR3 consists of 12 residues. CDR3 sequence (DNA): TGTGCCAGCAGCTTCGGCTCCTACGAGCAGTACTTC. Residues: CASSFGSYEQYF.

The CDR3 spells CASSVALSTGELFF. Here the CDR3 DNA reads TGTGCCAGCAGCGTAGCACTATCCACCGGGGAGCTGTTTTTT. The chain carries TRBV9 and TRBJ2-2; no clear D gene. The germline CDR1 and CDR2 sequences are SGDLS and YYNGEE. This CDR3 region has 14 residues. V gave up 0 bases and J gave up 4 bases, with 7 bases separating them.

This rearrangement joins TRBV6-5 to TRBJ2-3; 9 bases map to TRBD2. Germline loops: CDR1 MNHEY, CDR2 SVGAGI. This CDR3 has 16 amino acids. Losses at the gene ends were 0 bases for V and 5 bases for J; bases not matched to a gene: 6. The CDR3 loop is CASSYSGGGAGDTQYF. The CDR3 nucleotides are TGTGCCAGCAGTTACTCCGGCGGGGGGGCCGGAGATACGCAGTATTTT.

The gene calls are TRBV9 and TRBJ2-2; D uncertain. Germline CDR1 reads SGDLS; CDR2 reads YYNGEE. The CDR3 is 13 residues long. Trimming cost V 4 bases and J 7 bases, with 11 bases left between them. This CDR3 is CASSPRGFGELFF. DNA for the CDR3: TGTGCCAGCAGCCCCCGAGGCTTCGGGGAGCTGTTTTTT.